This T cell receptor (beta chain) stems from a study of blood T cell repertoires in COVID-19. About the study: Acute and convalescent COVID-19 samples came from the United States, Italy and Spain. Sample material is recorded as cDNA or gDNA derived from T cells, B-cell-depleted T cells, or PBMCs.

As handled by the study authors: Amplification of reference gene primers was used by the study to estimate nucleated cell counts. Produced via immunoSEQ multiplex PCR; TCRdb's table is partial and in-frame only. From that table come the V and J calls and clone size; the DNA was used to work out D and trimming. The data contain 120,000 to 150,000 clones, about 87% of them singletons. Trimming took off 1 base at V and 0 bases at J, with 11 bases between the two ends. Germline V gene data show CDR1 as SGHKS and CDR2 as YYEKEE (reference sequence). The CDR3 sequence is 17 residues long. The chain couples TRBV5-5 to TRBJ2-6; possibly TRBD2 for D (6 bases). The source is a woman between 45 and 65 years old with active or convalescent COVID-19. The specimen was peripheral blood. CDR3 loop: CASSLRGGNSGANVLTF. CDR3 coding DNA: TGTGCCAGCAGCTTGCGGGGAGGAAACTCTGGGGCCAACGTCCTGACTTTC.